This TCR beta chain is from a study of shared clonotypes between healthy human individuals. About the study: Each donor had three CD4 naive, three CD4 memory, two CD8 naive and one CD8 memory plate.

In regard to this clone: The antigen is undetermined.

Study observations and caveats: Sharing across four donors was highest in naive CD4 (around 5%) and lowest in memory CD8 (about 0.4%).

CDR1 is MNHNY and CDR2 is SVGAGI in the germline V gene (reference sequence). Between the trimmed V and J ends, which lost 6 bases and 8 bases, there was a span of 8 bases. This CDR3 spans 11 amino acids. Per the original methods: ImmunoSEQ yielded junction-only sequences lacking quality scores, so filtering differed. TCRdb's copy holds only in-frame clones and misses some; the assay was immunoSEQ multiplex PCR. V, J and clone size derive from that table, while D and trimming were established from the DNA sequence. The sample consists of millions of clones, 90% to 95% of them appearing once. The naive CD8 fraction comprised CD45RO-negative cells positively selected for CCR7 and excluded terminally differentiated effector memory CD45RA+ cells.

The gene calls are TRBV6-6 and TRBJ1-5; D is undetermined. The sample comprised naive CD8+ T cells from PBMCs. The receptor was derived from a man in his late teens or twenties in good health. Some clones in this sample may be carry-over from other donors' samples. CDR3 DNA: TGTGCCAGCAGCCTTCAGAAGCCCCAGCATTTT. Translating gives CASSLQKPQHF.